A single sample is the source of the 3 T cell receptor beta chains below, sequenced in a study of blood T cell repertoires in COVID-19. Generated by immunoSEQ multiplex PCR, the TCRdb table keeps only in-frame clones and is missing some. The table shows 220,000 or so clones, with more than 85% occurring only once. Sequences were obtained from peripheral blood. These TCRs come from a man in his 60s with COVID-19, enrolled during active disease.

V usage is TRBV2 and J usage is TRBJ1-2, with D possibly being TRBD1 (5 bases). In germline, CDR1 is SNHLY, CDR2 FYNNEI. The V and J ends lost 3 bases and 8 bases respectively, with 19 bases between them. The CDR3 is 15 residues long. The CDR3 sequence is CASSDWGLPGGGYTF. CDR3 DNA sequence: TGTGCCAGCAGTGACTGGGGACTCCCGGGCGGAGGCTACACCTTC.

V gene TRBV6-4 combines with J gene TRBJ1-2; perhaps TRBD1 as D (5 bases). There are 14 residues in the CDR3. V shed 2 bases and J shed 5 bases, with 12 bases lying between them. Per germline, CDR1 MRHNA and CDR2 SNTAGT. CDR3 DNA: TGTGCCAGCAGTGACCCCAGGGCAGGGTATGGCTACACCTTC. Its translation is CASSDPRAGYGYTF.

This clone was observed a few times. The rearrangement uses TRBV10-3 and TRBJ1-1; the match to TRBD1 covers 11 bases. The germline V gene has CDR1 ENHRY and CDR2 SYGVKD. The V segment lost 10 bases and the J segment 7 bases; nucleotides outside the gene matches: 14. This CDR3 region has 15 residues. The CDR3 protein is CATMGTGGFALEAFF. In DNA form, the CDR3 reads TGTGCCACCATGGGGACAGGGGGATTTGCCCTTGAAGCTTTCTTT.